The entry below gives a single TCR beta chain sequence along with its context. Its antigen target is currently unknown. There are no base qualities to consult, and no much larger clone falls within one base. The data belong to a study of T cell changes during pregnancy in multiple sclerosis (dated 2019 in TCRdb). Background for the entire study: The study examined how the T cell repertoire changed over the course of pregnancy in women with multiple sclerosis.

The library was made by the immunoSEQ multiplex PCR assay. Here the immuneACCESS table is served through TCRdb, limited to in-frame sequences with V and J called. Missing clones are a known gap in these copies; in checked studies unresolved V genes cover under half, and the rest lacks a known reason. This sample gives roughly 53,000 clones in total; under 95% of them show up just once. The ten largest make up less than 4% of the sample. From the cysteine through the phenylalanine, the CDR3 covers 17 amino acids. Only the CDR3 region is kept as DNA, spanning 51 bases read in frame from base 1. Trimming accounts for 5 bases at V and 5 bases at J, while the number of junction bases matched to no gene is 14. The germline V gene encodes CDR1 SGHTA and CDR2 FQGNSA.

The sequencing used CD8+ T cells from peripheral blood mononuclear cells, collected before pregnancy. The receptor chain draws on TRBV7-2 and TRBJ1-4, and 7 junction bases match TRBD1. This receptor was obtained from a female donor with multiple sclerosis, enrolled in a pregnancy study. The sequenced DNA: TGTGCCAGCAGCCCTGACAACTGGGGACAGTTCAATGAAAAACTGTTTTTT. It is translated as CASSPDNWGQFNEKLFF.